Listed below are T cell receptor beta chains from one sample, sequenced in a study of blood T cells in healthy people across ages. MiXCR, run by TCRdb on the 5' RACE reads, gives a single entry per CDR3 protein. The sample gives about 1.6 million distinct CDR3 sequences, roughly 32% of which show up once; around 11% is in the top ten. The sequencing sample was made of blood. The receptor set was obtained from a woman aged 25 to 39 in good health. CDR3s leave out the opening cysteine and the closing phenylalanine or tryptophan.

>TRBV5-1|TRBJ2-3
ASSVLVGGPSTDTQY
>TRBV5-1|TRBJ1-2
AGSFTGADGYT
>TRBV9|TRBJ1-2
TSSVVRQGANGYT
>TRBV15|TRBJ2-1
ATSASGRTGEQF
>TRBV20-1|TRBJ2-7
SARGGQGAPEQY
>TRBV20-1|TRBJ1-5
SALEGVGNQPQH
>TRBV20-1|TRBJ2-5
SARDPVLQETQY
>TRBV4-1|TRBJ1-2
ASSLLYLEGSGYT
>TRBV20-1|TRBJ2-5
SAMSGGSETQY
>TRBV29-1|TRBJ2-5
SVEGSRYNEQY
>TRBV3-1|TRBJ2-5
ASSPGTRSRETQY
>TRBV12-3/TRBV12-4|TRBJ1-1
ASNLGGDVEAF
>TRBV12-5|TRBJ2-3
ASGLAGTSGGSTDTQY
>TRBV28|TRBJ2-7
ASSPGTELYEQY
>TRBV5-1|TRBJ2-7
ASSLMWNQDKRSYEQY
>TRBV4-1|TRBJ2-1
ASSRVSNSCNEQF
>TRBV28|TRBJ2-7
ASSQPRTGTYEQY
>TRBV20-1|TRBJ1-1
SASSGTVNTEAF
>TRBV3-1|TRBJ2-5
ASSQGGRAGETQY
>TRBV15|TRBJ2-2
ATSRDRANTGELF
>TRBV7-2|TRBJ1-2
ASSGASNYGYT
>TRBV12-3/TRBV12-4|TRBJ2-1
ASSLTVGLAGSSNEQF
>TRBV7-3|TRBJ2-1
ASSLRWESEQF
>TRBV20-1|TRBJ1-1
SASPRNTEAF
>TRBV20-1|.
SARDYLAGGYEQY
>TRBV20-1|TRBJ2-1
SASTSPFTYNEQF
>TRBV18|TRBJ2-3
ASSVLVGPNTDTQY
>TRBV5-1|TRBJ2-3
ASTIGSRDTQY
>TRBV7-3|TRBJ2-1
ASRSGSDSYNEQF
>TRBV27|TRBJ2-5
AVKAAGAVQETQY
>TRBV5-1|TRBJ2-7
ASSSDGGNHEQY
>TRBV7-7|TRBJ2-5
ASSSTNGVIETQY
>TRBV5-1|TRBJ2-3
ASSFGLDPSTDTQY
>TRBV6-2/TRBV6-3|TRBJ2-7
ASSYSRWGSYEQY
>TRBV10-1|TRBJ2-7
ASSKGQTPYEQY
>TRBV5-1|TRBJ2-7
ASSLSSGRANEQY
>TRBV27|TRBJ1-1
ASSWTGGMNTEAF
>TRBV24-1|TRBJ2-3
ATSDSWQTDTQY
>TRBV6-6|TRBJ1-4
ASSYSPANEKLF
>TRBV28|TRBJ2-3
ASSQPGQHDRTDTQY
>TRBV28|TRBJ2-3
ASSFSRAQTDTQY
>TRBV5-1|TRBJ1-1
ASSTGQGDTEAF
>TRBV5-1|TRBJ2-1
ASSDLTGHYNEQF
>TRBV12-3/TRBV12-4|TRBJ2-3
ASSRAFSTDTQY
>TRBV7-9|TRBJ2-1
ASSLRLAGEYNEQF
>TRBV6-1|TRBJ2-1
ASSGIGSGDEQF
>TRBV10-3|TRBJ2-7
AIGGEGYEQY
>TRBV7-9|TRBJ2-1
ASSSPPRASYNEQF
>TRBV6-2/TRBV6-3|TRBJ1-3
ASSWPGNTIY
>TRBV24-1|TRBJ2-7
ATSLAGLAGENEQY
>TRBV18|TRBJ1-1
ASSPKQGRNTETF
>TRBV5-1|TRBJ2-3
ASSLNTAATDTQY
>TRBV14|TRBJ1-6
ASSQEFNSPLH
>TRBV20-1|TRBJ2-1
SARDLDPYNEQF
>TRBV27|TRBJ2-1
ASSPDRLEQF
>TRBV7-3|TRBJ2-3
ASSQTPTLSTDTQY
>TRBV30|TRBJ2-5
AWSLGGTVSYGQY
>TRBV4-2|TRBJ2-5
ASSQEGGLETQY
>TRBV10-3|TRBJ2-3
AISESFGYGLMHTQY
>TRBV7-2|TRBJ2-3
ASSSLGTGVLDTQY